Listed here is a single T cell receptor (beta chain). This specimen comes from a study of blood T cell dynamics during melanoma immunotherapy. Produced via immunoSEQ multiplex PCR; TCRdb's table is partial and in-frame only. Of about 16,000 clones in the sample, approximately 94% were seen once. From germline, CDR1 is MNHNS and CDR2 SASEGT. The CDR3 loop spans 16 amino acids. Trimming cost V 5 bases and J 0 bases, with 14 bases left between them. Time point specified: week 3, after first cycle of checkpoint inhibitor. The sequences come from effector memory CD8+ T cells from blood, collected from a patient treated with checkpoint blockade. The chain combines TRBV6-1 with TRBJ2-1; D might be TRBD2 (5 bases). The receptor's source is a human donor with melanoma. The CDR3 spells CASSQGLINSYNEQFF. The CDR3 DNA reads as TGTGCCAGCAGTCAAGGACTTATTAACTCCTACAATGAGCAGTTCTTC.